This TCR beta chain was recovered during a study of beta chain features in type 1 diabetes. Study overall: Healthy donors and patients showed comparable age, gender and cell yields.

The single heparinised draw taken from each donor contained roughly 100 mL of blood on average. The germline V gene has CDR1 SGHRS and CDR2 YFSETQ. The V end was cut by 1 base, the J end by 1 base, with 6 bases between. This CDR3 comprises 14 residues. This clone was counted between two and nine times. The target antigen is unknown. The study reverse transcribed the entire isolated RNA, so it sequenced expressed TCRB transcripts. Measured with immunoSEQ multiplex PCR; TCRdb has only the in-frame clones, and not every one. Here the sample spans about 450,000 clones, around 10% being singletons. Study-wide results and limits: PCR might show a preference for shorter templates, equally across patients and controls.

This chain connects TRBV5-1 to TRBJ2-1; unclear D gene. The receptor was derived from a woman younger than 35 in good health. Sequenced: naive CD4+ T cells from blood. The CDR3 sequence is CASSLSPSYNEQFF. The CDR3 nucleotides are TGCGCCAGCAGCTTGAGTCCTTCCTACAATGAGCAGTTCTTC.